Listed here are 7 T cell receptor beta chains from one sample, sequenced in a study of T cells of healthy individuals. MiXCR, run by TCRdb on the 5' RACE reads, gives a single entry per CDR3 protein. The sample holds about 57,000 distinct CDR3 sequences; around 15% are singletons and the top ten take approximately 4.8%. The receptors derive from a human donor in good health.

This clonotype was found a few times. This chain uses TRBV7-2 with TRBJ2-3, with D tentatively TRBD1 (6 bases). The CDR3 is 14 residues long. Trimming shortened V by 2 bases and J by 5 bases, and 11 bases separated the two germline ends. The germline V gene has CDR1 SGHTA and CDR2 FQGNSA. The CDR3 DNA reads TGTGCCAGCAGCTTAACAGGGACCGGAGATACGCAGTATTTT. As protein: CASSLTGTGDTQYF.

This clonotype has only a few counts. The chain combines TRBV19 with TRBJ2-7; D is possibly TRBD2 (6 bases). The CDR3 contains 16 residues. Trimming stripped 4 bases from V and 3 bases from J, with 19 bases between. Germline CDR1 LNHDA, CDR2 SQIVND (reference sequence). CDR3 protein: CASSKTTSTKFYEQYF. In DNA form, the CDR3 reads TGTGCCAGTAGTAAAACAACTAGCACCAAGTTCTACGAGCAGTACTTC.

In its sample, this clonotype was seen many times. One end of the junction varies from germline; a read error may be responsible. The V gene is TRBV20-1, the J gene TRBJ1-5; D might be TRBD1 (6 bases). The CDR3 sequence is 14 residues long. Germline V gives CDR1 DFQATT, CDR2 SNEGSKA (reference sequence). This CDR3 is CSAGETRGLQPQHF. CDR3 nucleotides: TGCAGTGCTGGAGAAACGCGGGGGCTTCAGCCCCAGCATTTT.

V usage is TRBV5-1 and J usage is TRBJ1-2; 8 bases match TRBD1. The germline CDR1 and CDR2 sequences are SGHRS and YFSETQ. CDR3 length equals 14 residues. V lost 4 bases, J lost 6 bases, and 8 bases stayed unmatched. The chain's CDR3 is CASSRVTGGDGYTF. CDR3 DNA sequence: TGCGCCAGCAGCCGAGTCACAGGGGGGGATGGCTACACCTTC.

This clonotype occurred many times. DNA for the CDR3: TGCGCCAGCAGCCAAGATTTGACAGGGGGCGCCTTTCAGCCCCAGCATTTT. Translating gives CASSQDLTGGAFQPQHF. The chain recombines TRBV4-1 with TRBJ1-5, with 10 bases identical to TRBD1. The V and J ends lost 0 bases and 6 bases, in that order; junction bases with no gene match: 8. The germline V gene encodes CDR1 MGHRA and CDR2 YSYEKL. This CDR3 has 17 amino acids.

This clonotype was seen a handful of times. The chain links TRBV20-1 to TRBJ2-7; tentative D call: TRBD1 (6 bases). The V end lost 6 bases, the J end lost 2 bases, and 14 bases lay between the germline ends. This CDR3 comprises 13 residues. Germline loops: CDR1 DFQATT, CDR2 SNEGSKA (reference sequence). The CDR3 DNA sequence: TGCAGTGCAGTAGACAGGATGACCTACGAGCAGTACTTC. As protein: CSAVDRMTYEQYF.

CDR3: CATTSRGGAAETQYF. CDR3 DNA: TGTGCCACTACTTCTCGCGGGGGGGCCGCAGAGACCCAGTACTTC. This chain joins TRBV19 and TRBJ2-5; TRBD2 aligns across 9 bases. This CDR3 has 15 residues. Losses at the gene ends were 10 bases for V and 4 bases for J; bases not matched to a gene: 13. Germline V gene lookup returns CDR1 LNHDA and CDR2 SQIVND (reference sequence).